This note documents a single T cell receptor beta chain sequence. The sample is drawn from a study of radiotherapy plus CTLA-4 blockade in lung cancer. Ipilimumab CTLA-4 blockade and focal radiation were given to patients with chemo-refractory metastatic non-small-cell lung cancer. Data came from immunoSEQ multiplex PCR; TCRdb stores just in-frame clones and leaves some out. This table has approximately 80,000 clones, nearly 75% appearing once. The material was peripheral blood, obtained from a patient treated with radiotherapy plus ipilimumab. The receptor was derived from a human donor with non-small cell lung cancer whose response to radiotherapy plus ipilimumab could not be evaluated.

The chain's CDR3 is CASSLEAGVLVYATNEKLFF. The CDR3, as DNA: TGTGCCAGCAGCTTAGAAGCGGGGGTCCTGGTTTATGCAACTAATGAAAAACTGTTTTTT. This chain links TRBV11-2 with TRBJ1-4; TRBD1 might be the D (5 bases). Germline V gives CDR1 SGHAT, CDR2 FQNNGV. The CDR3 sequence is 20 residues long. The V gene lost 0 bases and the J gene lost 0 bases, with 20 bases spanning the gap.